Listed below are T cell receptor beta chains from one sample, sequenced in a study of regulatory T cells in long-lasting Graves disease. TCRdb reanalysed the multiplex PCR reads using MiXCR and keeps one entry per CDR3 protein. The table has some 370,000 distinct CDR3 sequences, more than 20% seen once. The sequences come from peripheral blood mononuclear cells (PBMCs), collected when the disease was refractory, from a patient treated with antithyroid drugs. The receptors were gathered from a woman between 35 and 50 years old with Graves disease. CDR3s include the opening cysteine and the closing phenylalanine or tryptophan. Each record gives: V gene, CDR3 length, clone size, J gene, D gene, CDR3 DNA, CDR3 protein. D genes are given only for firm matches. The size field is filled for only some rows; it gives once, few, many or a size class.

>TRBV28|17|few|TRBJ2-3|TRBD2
TGTGCCAGCAGTTTACCGGGAGGGAAATCTAGCACAGATACGCAGTATTTT
CASSLPGGKSSTDTQYF
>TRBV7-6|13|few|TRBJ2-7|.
TGTGCCAGCAGCACCGACGGTTCCTACGAGCAGTACTTC
CASSTDGSYEQYF
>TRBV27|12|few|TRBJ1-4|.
TGTGCCAGCGGGGGGACTGGTGAAAAACTGTTTTTT
CASGGTGEKLFF
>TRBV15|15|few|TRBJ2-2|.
TGTGCCACCAGCAGAGTGGAGGACAACACCGGGGAGCTGTTTTTT
CATSRVEDNTGELFF
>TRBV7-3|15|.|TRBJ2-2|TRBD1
TGTGCCAGCAGCCCGGGACAGGGGGCGAGCGGGGAGCTGTTTTTT
CASSPGQGASGELFF
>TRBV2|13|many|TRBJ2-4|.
TGTGCCAGCTGGGGACTAGCCAAAAACATTCAGTACTTC
CASWGLAKNIQYF
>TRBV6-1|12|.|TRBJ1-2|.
TGTGCCAGCAGTAAACAGGGCTATGGCTACACCTTC
CASSKQGYGYTF
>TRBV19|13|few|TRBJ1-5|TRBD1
TGTGCCAGTCGACAGGGAATCAATCAGCCCCAGCATTTT
CASRQGINQPQHF
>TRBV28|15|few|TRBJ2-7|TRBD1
TGTGCCAGCAGTTTAGGGACAGGGTACTTATACGAGCAGTACTTC
CASSLGTGYLYEQYF
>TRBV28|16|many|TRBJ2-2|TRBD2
TGTGCCAGCAGCCTCCTGACTAGCGGGAGTTCCGGGGAGCTGTTTTTT
CASSLLTSGSSGELFF
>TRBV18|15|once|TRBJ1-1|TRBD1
TGTGCCAGCTCATTCGCCGGGACAGCCAACACTGAAGCTTTCTTT
CASSFAGTANTEAFF
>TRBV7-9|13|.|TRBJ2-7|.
TGTGCCAGCAGCTTATCCCAAATGAGCGAGCAGTACTTC
CASSLSQMSEQYF
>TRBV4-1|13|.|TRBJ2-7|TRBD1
TGCGCCAGCAGCCGGACAGGGTTGAACGAGCAGTACTTC
CASSRTGLNEQYF
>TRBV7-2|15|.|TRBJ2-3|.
TGTGCCAGCAGCTCCCAACAGGCTAGCACAGATACGCAGTATTTT
CASSSQQASTDTQYF
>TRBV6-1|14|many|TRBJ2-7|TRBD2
TGTGCCAGCAAAAAGGGACTAGCGGGAGACGAGCAGTACTTC
CASKKGLAGDEQYF
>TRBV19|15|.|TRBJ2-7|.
TGTGCCAGTAGTAAAATACCAGACGGATTCTACGAGCAGTACTTC
CASSKIPDGFYEQYF
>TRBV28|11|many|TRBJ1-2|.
TGTGCCAGCAGCGCAGACTATGGCTACACCTTC
CASSADYGYTF
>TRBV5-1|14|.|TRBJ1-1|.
TGCGCCAGCAGCTCCACAGGGCTGAAAACTGAAGCTTTCTTT
CASSSTGLKTEAFF
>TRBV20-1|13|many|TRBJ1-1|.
TGCAGTGCTAGTAACGGTGACAGTCTTGAAGCTTTCTTT
CSASNGDSLEAFF
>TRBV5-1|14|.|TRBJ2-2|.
TGCGCCAGCAGTCACCAACAGAGTACCGGGGAGCTGTTTTTT
CASSHQQSTGELFF
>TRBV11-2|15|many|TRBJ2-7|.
TGTGCCAGCAGCTTAGGGGACGGACCGGCCTACGAGCAGTACTTC
CASSLGDGPAYEQYF
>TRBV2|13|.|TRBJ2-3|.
TGTGCCAGCAGTGAATGGGAGGCAGATACGCAGTATTTT
CASSEWEADTQYF
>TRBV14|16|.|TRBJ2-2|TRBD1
TGTGCCAGCAGCCCAAGTACGAGACAGGGGACCGGGGAGCTGTTTTTT
CASSPSTRQGTGELFF
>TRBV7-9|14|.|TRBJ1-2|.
TGTGCCAGCAGCTTAGGGCAGTCCGACTATGGCTACACCTTC
CASSLGQSDYGYTF
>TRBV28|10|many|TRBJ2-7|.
TGTGCCAGCGGGACCCTAGAGCAGTACTTC
CASGTLEQYF
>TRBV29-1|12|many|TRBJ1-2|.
TGCAGCGTTGAATGGGGCCCCTATGGCTACACCTTC
CSVEWGPYGYTF
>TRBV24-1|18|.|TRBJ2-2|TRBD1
TGTGCCACCAGTGATCCTTTTTCAGGGGGCTTTAACACCGGGGAGCTGTTTTTT
CATSDPFSGGFNTGELFF
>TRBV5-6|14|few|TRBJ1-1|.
TGTGCCAGCAGCTTCAGGGCCCGCCCTACTGAAGCTTTCTTT
CASSFRARPTEAFF
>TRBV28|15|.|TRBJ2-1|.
TGTGCCAGCAGTTTAATGAGAAACTCCTACAATGAGCAGTTCTTC
CASSLMRNSYNEQFF
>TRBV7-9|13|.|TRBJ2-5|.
TGTGCCAGCAGCACCGCGCGGCAAGAGACCCAGTACTTC
CASSTARQETQYF
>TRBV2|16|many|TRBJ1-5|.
TGTGCCAGCAGTGAGTTAGAATATTTCTCAAATCAGCCCCAGCATTTT
CASSELEYFSNQPQHF
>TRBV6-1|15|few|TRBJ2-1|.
TGTGCCAGCAGTGAGTACTATGGATCCTACAATGAGCAGTTCTTC
CASSEYYGSYNEQFF
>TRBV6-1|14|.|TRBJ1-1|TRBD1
TGTGCCAGCAGTGTGGGACAGGGTTACACTGAAGCTTTCTTT
CASSVGQGYTEAFF
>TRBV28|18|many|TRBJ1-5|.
TGTGCCAGCAGTTTATGGCCTTCGGGCCTACAGGGCAATCAGCCCCAGCATTTT
CASSLWPSGLQGNQPQHF
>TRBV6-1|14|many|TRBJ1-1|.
TGTGCCAGCAACCCAGACAGGCCTCTCACTGAAGCTTTCTTT
CASNPDRPLTEAFF
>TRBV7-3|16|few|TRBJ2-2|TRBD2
TGTGCCAGCAGCCCCGGACTAGCGGGAGGCACCGGGGAGCTGTTTTTT
CASSPGLAGGTGELFF
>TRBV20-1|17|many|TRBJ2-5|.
TGCAGTGCCATTGATCATAAGTTCCGGGGCGGCGAAGAGACCCAGTACTTC
CSAIDHKFRGGEETQYF
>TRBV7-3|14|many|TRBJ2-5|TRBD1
TGTGCCAGCAGCTTAGGGGGACAGAAAGAGACCCAGTACTTC
CASSLGGQKETQYF
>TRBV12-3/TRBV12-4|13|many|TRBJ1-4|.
TGTGCCAGCAGCCGAATCGGGGGTGAAAAACTGTTTTTT
CASSRIGGEKLFF
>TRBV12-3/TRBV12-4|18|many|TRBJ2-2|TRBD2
TGTGCCAGCAGTCCCCCCTTACCCGGGACTATACACACCGGGGAGCTGTTTTTT
CASSPPLPGTIHTGELFF
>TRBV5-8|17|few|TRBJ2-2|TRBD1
TGTGCCAGCAGCCCTCTAGGACAGGGGGCGCTCAACGGGGAGCTGTTTTTT
CASSPLGQGALNGELFF
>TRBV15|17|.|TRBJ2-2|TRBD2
TGTGCCACCAGCAGTGGGCTAGCGGGCCCGAACACCGGGGAGCTGTTTTTT
CATSSGLAGPNTGELFF
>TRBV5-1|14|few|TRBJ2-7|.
TGCGCCAGCAGCTTGGTCCAGGGTCGATACGAGCAGTACTTC
CASSLVQGRYEQYF
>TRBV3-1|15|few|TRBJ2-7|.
TGTGCCAGCAGCCAAGTCAGCAGTCCCCCAAACGAGCAGTACTTC
CASSQVSSPPNEQYF
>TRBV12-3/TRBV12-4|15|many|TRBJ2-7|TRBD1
TGTGCCAGCAGTTTAGCGAGGGGGACAGGTAGCGAGCAGTACTTC
CASSLARGTGSEQYF
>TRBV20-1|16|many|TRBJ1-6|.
TGCAGTGCAGACCTCTGGAGGGGAGGAGATAATTCACCCCTCCACTTT
CSADLWRGGDNSPLHF
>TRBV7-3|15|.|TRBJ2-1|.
TGTGCCAGCAGCTTAGGCAGCCTCTCCTACAATGAGCAGTTCTTC
CASSLGSLSYNEQFF
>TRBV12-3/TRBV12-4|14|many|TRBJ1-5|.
TGTGCCAGCAGTTTACAGGGTTCCATGCAGCCCCAGCATTTT
CASSLQGSMQPQHF
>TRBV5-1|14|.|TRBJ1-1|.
TGCGCCAGCAGCTTTGAGCAGGGGAACACTGAAGCTTTCTTT
CASSFEQGNTEAFF
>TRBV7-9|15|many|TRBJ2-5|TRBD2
TGTGCCAGCACCGAGAGCGGGATTAACCAAGAGACCCAGTACTTC
CASTESGINQETQYF
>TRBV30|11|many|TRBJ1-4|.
TGTGCCTGGAGTAGGGGGGAAAAACTGTTTTTT
CAWSRGEKLFF
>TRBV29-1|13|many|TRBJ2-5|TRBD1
TGCAGCGTTGAGGGGACAGGGAGGGAGACCCAGTACTTC
CSVEGTGRETQYF